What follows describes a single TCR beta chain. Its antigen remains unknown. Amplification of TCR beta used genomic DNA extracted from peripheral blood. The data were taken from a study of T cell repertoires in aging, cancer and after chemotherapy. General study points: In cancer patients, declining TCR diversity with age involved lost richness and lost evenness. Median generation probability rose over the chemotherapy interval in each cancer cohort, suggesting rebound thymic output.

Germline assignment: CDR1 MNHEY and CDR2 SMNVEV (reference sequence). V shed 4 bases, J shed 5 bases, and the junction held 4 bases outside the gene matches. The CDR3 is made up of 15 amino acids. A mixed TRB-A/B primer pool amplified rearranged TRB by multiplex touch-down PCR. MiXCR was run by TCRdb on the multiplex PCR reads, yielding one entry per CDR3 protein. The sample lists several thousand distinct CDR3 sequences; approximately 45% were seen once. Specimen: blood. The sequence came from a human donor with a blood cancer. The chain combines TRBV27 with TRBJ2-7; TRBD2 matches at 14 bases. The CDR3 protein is CASSWETSGRDEQYF. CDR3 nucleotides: TGTGCCAGCAGTTGGGAGACTAGCGGGAGGGACGAGCAGTACTTC.